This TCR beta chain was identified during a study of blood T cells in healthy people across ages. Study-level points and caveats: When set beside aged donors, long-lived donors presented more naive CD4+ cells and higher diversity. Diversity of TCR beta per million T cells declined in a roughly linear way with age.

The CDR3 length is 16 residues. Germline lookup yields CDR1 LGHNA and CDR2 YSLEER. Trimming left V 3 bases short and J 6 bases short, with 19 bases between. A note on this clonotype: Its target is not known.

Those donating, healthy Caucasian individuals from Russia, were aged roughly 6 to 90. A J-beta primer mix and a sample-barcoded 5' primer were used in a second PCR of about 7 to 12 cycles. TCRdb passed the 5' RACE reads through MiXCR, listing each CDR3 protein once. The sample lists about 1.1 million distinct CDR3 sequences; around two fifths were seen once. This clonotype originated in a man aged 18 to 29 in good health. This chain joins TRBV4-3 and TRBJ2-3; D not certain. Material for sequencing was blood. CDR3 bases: TGCGCCAGCAGCCAGCTCAGGTTGCCAAATAGGGATACGCAGTATTTT. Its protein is CASSQLRLPNRDTQYF.